This T cell receptor (beta chain) was captured by sequencing in a study of Ad26.COV2.S vaccination and SARS-CoV-2 variants. Across the study: Once or twice, 56 days apart, Ad26.COV2.S was delivered intramuscularly.

The CDR3 consists of 14 residues. V dropped 8 bases and J dropped 6; count of bases not matched to a gene: 9. Germline lookup yields CDR1 MRHNA and CDR2 SNTAGT. Stated treatment: some 20 received Ad26.COV2.S at low or high dose, single or two shots; about 5 received placebo; per-sample allocation not given. Collection of the samples took place on day 63 after the first injection of vaccine or placebo. Boston hosted the donor, who was an adult aged 18-55 years. Immunization relied on an Ad26 vector, which expressed Wuhan-strain SARS-CoV-2 spike. Sequenced by immunoSEQ multiplex PCR; TCRdb stores in-frame clones only, minus some. Found here are some 250,000 clones, around 89% of them singletons; the top ten hold about 11%.

This sequence joins TRBV6-4 and TRBJ2-1, with 8 bases lining up with TRBD2. The receptor comes from a person between 18 and 65 years old who received the Ad26.COV2.S COVID-19 vaccine or a placebo. The source was peripheral blood, collected in a trial of Ad26.COV2.S vaccine versus placebo. The CDR3 DNA reads as TGTGCCAGCTATCGGCCGGGAGGGCGCAATGAGCAGTTCTTC. The encoded protein is CASYRPGGRNEQFF.